The 23 T cell receptor beta chains presented below share a single source sample, sequenced in a study of T cells in Graves' hyperthyroidism and ophthalmopathy (dated by TCRdb to 2018 to 2020). Library generation was performed with multiplex PCR. The instrument given in TCRdb is Illumina HiSeq 2000. TCR beta CDR3 regions were amplified from RNA transcripts. For the first round of RT-PCR on the TCR CDR3, the HTBI primer set was used together with the Qiagen OneStep RT-PCR kit. Using fastp trimming at Q25 and MiXCR clonotype assembly, TCRdb reanalyzed the public sequencing data and kept in-frame beta chains. Each record represents a unique CDR3 protein, reported with the most common genes and DNA among its rows. This sample lists 75,000 to 100,000 distinct CDR3 sequences; about 51% were detected once. Around 29% of the sample comes from the top ten. Sequenced material: blood. These TCRs come from a woman between 40 and 50 years old with Graves' hyperthyroidism.

At least ten counts were recorded for this clonotype. The chain uses TRBV6-5 and TRBJ1-3; 9 nucleotides agree with TRBD1. Trimming cost V 6 bases and J 6 bases; bases outside gene matches: 12. This CDR3 has 16 residues. The germline V gene encodes CDR1 MNHEY and CDR2 SVGAGI. The CDR3 is CASRSNRGRLVNTIYF. The CDR3 nucleotides read TGTGCCAGCAGGTCGAACAGGGGGCGCCTGGTAAACACCATATATTTT.

V and J are TRBV5-1 and TRBJ2-5; 8 nucleotides agree with TRBD2. CDR1 and CDR2 from the germline V gene are SGHRS and YFSETQ. This CDR3 spans 16 amino acids. V was pared by 0 bases and J by 5 bases, with 9 bases of the junction left unmatched. The CDR3 sequence: CASSLDGTSFRETQYF. CDR3 sequence (DNA): TGCGCCAGCAGCTTGGATGGGACTAGTTTTCGGGAGACCCAGTACTTC.

The genes are TRBV4-1 and TRBJ2-2, with D perhaps matching TRBD2 (5 bases). Trimming removed 3 bases at V and 5 bases at J, with 13 bases between. The CDR3 sequence is 15 residues long. Germline CDR1 and CDR2: MGHRA and YSYEKL. The CDR3 DNA sequence: TGCGCCAGCAGCCATGATAGAGGGAGTACCGGGGAGCTGTTTTTT. It codes for CASSHDRGSTGELFF.

This clonotype appeared once. A much larger clone is a single base away; this may be a read error. This chain uses TRBV5-1 with TRBJ1-1; D uncertain. This CDR3 contains 13 residues. Germline values: CDR1 SGHRS, CDR2 YFSETQ. The CDR3 DNA sequence: TGCGCCAGCAGCTTGGCAGGCGAGACTCAAGCTTCCTTT. Its translation is CASSLAGETQASF.

This clonotype was seen many times. This chain connects TRBV7-2 to TRBJ2-5; weak D call: TRBD2 (6 bases). CDR3 size: 13 residues. V lost 5 bases and J lost 9, with 16 bases in between. Germline V CDR1 and CDR2: SGHTA, FQGNSA. The CDR3 bases are TGTGCCAGCAGCCGGGCGGGGACGGGGGCCCAGTACTTC. Its protein product is CASSRAGTGAQYF.

Ten or more counts support this clonotype. The chain carries TRBV7-9 and TRBJ1-1, with 8 bases lining up with TRBD1. Trimming removed 2 bases from V and 3 bases from J; junction bases left unmatched: 2. The CDR3 runs 14 residues. Germline lookup yields CDR1 SEHNR and CDR2 FQNEAQ (reference sequence). The CDR3 nucleotides are TGTGCCAGCAGCTTAAAACAGGGGGACACTGAAGCTTTCTTT. Amino acid sequence: CASSLKQGDTEAFF. Full variable domain (missing parts from reference TRBV7-9 and TRBJ1-1): DTGVSQNPRHKITKRGQNVTFRCDPISEHNRLYWYRQTLGQGPEFLTYFQNEAQLEKSRLLSDRFSAERPKGSFSTLEIQRTEQGDSAMYLCASSLKQGDTEAFFGQGTRLTVV.

This clonotype appeared many times. CDR3 in amino acids: CASSLGRLAEKLFF. In nucleotides, the CDR3 is TGCGCCAGCAGCTTGGGACGGCTGGCGGAAAAACTGTTTTTT. This chain uses TRBV5-1 with TRBJ1-4; D gene unclear. Deletions cut 0 bases from V and 8 bases from J, with 11 bases between. This CDR3 contains 14 residues. Looked up from germline, CDR1 is SGHRS and CDR2 is YFSETQ.

J is TRBJ2-2 and V is TRBV20-1; D uncertain. The CDR3 consists of 10 residues. Trimming removed 3 bases at V and 8 bases at J, with 4 bases between. Germline CDR1 is DFQATT and CDR2 is SNEGSKA (reference sequence). CDR3 residues: CSASKGELFF. The CDR3 nucleotides read TGCAGTGCTAGTAAGGGGGAGCTGTTTTTT.

This clonotype was seen ten or more times. V usage is TRBV12-3 or TRBV12-4 and J usage is TRBJ2-2, with a weak D call TRBD2 (5 bases). V lost 0 bases to trimming and J lost 5 bases, with 7 bases between them. This CDR3 contains 14 residues. The CDR3 reads CASSLAGETGELFF. CDR3 bases: TGTGCCAGCAGTTTAGCCGGGGAGACCGGGGAGCTGTTTTTT.

This clonotype was recorded at least ten times. This chain uses TRBV5-1 with TRBJ2-5; TRBD2 is a possible D gene (6 bases). CDR1 is SGHRS and CDR2 is YFSETQ in the germline V gene. Trimming left V 1 base short and J 4 bases short, with 17 bases between. There are 16 residues in the CDR3. The CDR3 DNA reads TGCGCCAGCAGCTTGAACAGCCCGGGGGTGGGAGAGACCCAGTACTTC. Protein sequence: CASSLNSPGVGETQYF.

CDR3 region: CASSESSGASYEQYF. CDR3 DNA sequence: TGCGCCAGCAGTGAGTCTAGTGGAGCCTCCTACGAGCAGTACTTC. The rearrangement uses TRBV10-2 and TRBJ2-7, with no clear D. Germline CDR1 is WSHSY and CDR2 is SAAADI. There are 15 residues in the CDR3. The V gene lost 0 bases and the J gene lost 0 bases, with 9 bases spanning the gap.

This sequence joins TRBV7-9 and TRBJ2-3; no definite D call. Trimming left V 9 bases short and J 2 bases short, with 3 bases between. This CDR3 has 10 amino acids. Germline values: CDR1 SEHNR, CDR2 FQNEAQ (reference sequence). CDR3 sequence: CARATDTQYF. CDR3 nucleotides: TGTGCCAGAGCCACAGATACGCAGTATTTT.

This chain joins TRBV10-3 and TRBJ2-6, with a possible D match to TRBD1 (6 bases). The V gene lost 4 bases and the J gene lost 2 bases, with 15 bases spanning the gap. Germline-derived CDR1 and CDR2 are ENHRY and SYGVKD. There are 17 residues in the CDR3. Here the CDR3 DNA reads TGTGCCATCAGTGGGGACATCTGGACCACTGGGGCCAACGTCCTGACTTTC. It encodes CAISGDIWTTGANVLTF.

This clonotype was seen a single time. J is TRBJ1-3 and V is TRBV7-9; perhaps TRBD1 as D (5 bases). CDR1 SEHNR and CDR2 FQNEAQ come from the germline V gene (reference sequence). Trimming removed 3 bases from V and 7 bases from J, with 10 bases in between. CDR3 size: 13 residues. The CDR3 sequence is CASSLGRQNTIYF. The DNA of the CDR3 is TGTGCCAGCAGCTTGGGACGGCAGAACACCATATATTTT.

This clonotype came up many times. The gene calls are TRBV7-9 and TRBJ1-5, with 8 bases that match TRBD1. CDR1 and CDR2 from the germline V gene are SEHNR and FQNEAQ (reference sequence). This CDR3 contains 12 residues. The J segment lost 6 bases and the V segment lost 5 bases, leaving 0 bases of the junction unmatched. The CDR3 DNA is TGTGCCAGCAGCGACAGGGGTCAGCCCCAGCATTTT. Translated: CASSDRGQPQHF.

This clonotype occurred many times. The chain uses TRBV7-2 and TRBJ2-3; 7 positions agree with TRBD1. Germline CDR1 is SGHTA and CDR2 is FQGNSA. The CDR3 spans 15 residues. The V gene end was trimmed by 0 bases and the J gene end by 2 bases; junction bases not matched to a gene: 2. Written as DNA, the CDR3 is TGTGCCAGCAGCTTAGCGACAGGGTACACAGATACGCAGTATTTT. It translates to CASSLATGYTDTQYF.

The chain joins TRBV7-7 to TRBJ2-7, with 8 bases identical to TRBD2. The CDR3 spans 14 residues. Germline trimming cut 3 bases from V and 0 bases from J; bases unmatched to any gene: 1. Germline CDR1 reads SSHAT; CDR2 reads FNYEAQ (reference sequence). The CDR3 nucleotides are TGTGCCAGCAGCTTCGGGACTAGCTCCTACGAGCAGTACTTC. It is translated as CASSFGTSSYEQYF.

The V gene is TRBV6-6, the J gene TRBJ1-1; D not resolved. The germline V gene has CDR1 MNHNY and CDR2 SVGAGI (reference sequence). This CDR3 comprises 12 residues. V lost 6 bases and J 0 bases, leaving 5 bases between the germline ends. Here the CDR3 reads CASRKMNTEAFF. The CDR3 region has the DNA TGTGCCAGCAGGAAAATGAACACTGAAGCTTTCTTT.

The rearrangement uses TRBV10-3 and TRBJ1-1; D gene unclear. The CDR3 totals 15 residues. Germline V gives CDR1 ENHRY, CDR2 SYGVKD. V was cut by 1 base and J by 2 bases, with 11 bases left in between. The CDR3 here is CAISEYEVLNTEAFF. CDR3 coding DNA: TGTGCCATCAGTGAGTACGAAGTGCTAAACACTGAAGCTTTCTTT.

Regarding this clonotype: A much larger clone lies one base from this, so it may be a read error. CDR3 region: CASSPREGTPRAVQYF. CDR3 DNA: TGTGCCAGCAGTCCCCGGGAGGGCACCCCCCGTGCGGTGCAGTACTTC. V is TRBV11-1 and J is TRBJ2-7, with 8 positions matching TRBD2. Losses at the gene ends were 6 bases for V and 9 bases for J; bases not matched to a gene: 19. Germline V gene data show CDR1 as SGHAT and CDR2 as FQDESV (reference sequence). The CDR3 consists of 16 residues.

The sample holds a few counts of this clonotype. Given a much more abundant clone one base away, this may be a read error. In DNA, the CDR3 is TGTGCCAGCCGCTTACTTTGGGGCGGCTCTGGGGCCAACGTCCTGACTTTC. Its translation: CASRLLWGGSGANVLTF. The chain links TRBV7-6 to TRBJ2-6; TRBD1 is a possible D gene (5 bases). From germline, CDR1 is SGHVS and CDR2 FNYEAQ. The CDR3 is 17 residues long.

The sample holds many counts of this clonotype. The rearrangement uses TRBV19 and TRBJ1-5; no firm D call. Germline V gene lookup returns CDR1 LNHDA and CDR2 SQIVND (reference sequence). V lost 8 bases, J lost 0 bases, and 5 bases lay in between. The CDR3 is 12 residues long. In DNA, the CDR3 is TGTGCCAGTTTTGGTAGCAATCAGCCCCAGCATTTT. Amino acid sequence: CASFGSNQPQHF.

This chain joins TRBV4-1 and TRBJ2-2; 11 bases match TRBD2. In germline, CDR1 is MGHRA, CDR2 YSYEKL. V was clipped by 0 bases and J by 9 bases; unmatched bases: 9. The CDR3 has 17 amino acids. The CDR3 here is CASSQEISGRALRELFF. The DNA for the CDR3 is TGCGCCAGCAGCCAAGAGATTAGCGGGAGGGCCTTGAGGGAGCTGTTTTTT.